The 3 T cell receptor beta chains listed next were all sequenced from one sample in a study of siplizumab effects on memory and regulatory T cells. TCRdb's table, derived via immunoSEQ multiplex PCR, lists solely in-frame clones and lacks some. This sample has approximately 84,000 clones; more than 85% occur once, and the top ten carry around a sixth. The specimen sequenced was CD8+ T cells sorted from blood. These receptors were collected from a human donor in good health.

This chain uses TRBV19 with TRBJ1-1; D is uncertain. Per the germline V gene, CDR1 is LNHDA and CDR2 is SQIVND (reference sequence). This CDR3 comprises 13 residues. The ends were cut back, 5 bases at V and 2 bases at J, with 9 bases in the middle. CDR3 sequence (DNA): TGTGCCAGTAGTTTAACTATTAACACTGAAGCTTTCTTT. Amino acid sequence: CASSLTINTEAFF.

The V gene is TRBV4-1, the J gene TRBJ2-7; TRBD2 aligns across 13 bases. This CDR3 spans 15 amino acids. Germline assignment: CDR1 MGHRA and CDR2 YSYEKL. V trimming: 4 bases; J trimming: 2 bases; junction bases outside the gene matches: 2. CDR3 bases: TGCGCCAGCAGCCCCACTAGCGGGAGGGCCTACGAGCAGTACTTC. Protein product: CASSPTSGRAYEQYF.

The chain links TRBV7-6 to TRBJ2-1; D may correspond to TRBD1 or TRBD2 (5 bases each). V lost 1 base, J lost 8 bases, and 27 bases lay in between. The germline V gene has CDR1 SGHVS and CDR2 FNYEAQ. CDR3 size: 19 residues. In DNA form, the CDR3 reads TGTGCCAGCAGCTTAGTATCTCTTCTCTTGGGACGGAGCTTCGATGAGCAGTTCTTC. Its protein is CASSLVSLLLGRSFDEQFF.